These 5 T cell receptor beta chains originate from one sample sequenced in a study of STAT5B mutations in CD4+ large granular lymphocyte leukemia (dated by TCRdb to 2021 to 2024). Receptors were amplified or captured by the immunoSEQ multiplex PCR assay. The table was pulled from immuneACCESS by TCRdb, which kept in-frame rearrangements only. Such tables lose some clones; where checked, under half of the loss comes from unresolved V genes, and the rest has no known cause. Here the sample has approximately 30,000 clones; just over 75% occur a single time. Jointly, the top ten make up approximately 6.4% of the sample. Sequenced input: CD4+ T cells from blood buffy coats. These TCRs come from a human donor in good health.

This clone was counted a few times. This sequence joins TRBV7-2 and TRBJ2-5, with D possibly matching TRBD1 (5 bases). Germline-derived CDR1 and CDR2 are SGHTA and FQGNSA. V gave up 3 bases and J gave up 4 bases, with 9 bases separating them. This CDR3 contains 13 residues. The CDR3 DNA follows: TGTGCCAGCAGCTTCCCCAGGGCAGAGACCCAGTACTTC. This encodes CASSFPRAETQYF. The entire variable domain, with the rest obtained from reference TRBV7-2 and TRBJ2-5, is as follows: GAGVSQSPSNKVTEKGKDVELRCDPISGHTALYWYRQSLGQGLEFLIYFQGNSAPDKSGLPSDRFSAERTGGSVSTLTIQRTQQEDSAVYLCASSFPRAETQYFGPGTRLLVL.

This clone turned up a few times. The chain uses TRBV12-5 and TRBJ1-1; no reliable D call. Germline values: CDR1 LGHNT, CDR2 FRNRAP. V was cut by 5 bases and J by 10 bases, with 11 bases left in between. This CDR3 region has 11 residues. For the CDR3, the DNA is TGTGCTAGTGGTCATGGTGGGATAGCTTTCTTT. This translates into CASGHGGIAFF.

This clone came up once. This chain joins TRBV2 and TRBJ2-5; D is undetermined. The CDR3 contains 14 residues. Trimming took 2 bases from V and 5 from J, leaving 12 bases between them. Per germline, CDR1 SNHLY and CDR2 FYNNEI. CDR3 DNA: TGTGCCAGCAGTGAAAGGGAAAAGCAGGAGACCCAGTACTTC. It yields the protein CASSEREKQETQYF.

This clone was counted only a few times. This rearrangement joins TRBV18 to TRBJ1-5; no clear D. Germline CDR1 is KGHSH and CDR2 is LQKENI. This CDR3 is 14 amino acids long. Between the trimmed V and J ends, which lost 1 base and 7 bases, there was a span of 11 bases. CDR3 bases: TGTGCCAGCTCACCACAGGGAGAGCAGCAGCCCCAGCATTTT. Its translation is CASSPQGEQQPQHF.

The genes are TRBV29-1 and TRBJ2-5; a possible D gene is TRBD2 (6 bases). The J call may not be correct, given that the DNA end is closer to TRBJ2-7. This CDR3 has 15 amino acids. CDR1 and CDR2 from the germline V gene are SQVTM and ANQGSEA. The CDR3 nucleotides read TGCAGCGTCTACTCGAGCGGGTCCCTCTCCTACGAGCAGTACTTC. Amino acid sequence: CSVYSSGSLSYEQYF.